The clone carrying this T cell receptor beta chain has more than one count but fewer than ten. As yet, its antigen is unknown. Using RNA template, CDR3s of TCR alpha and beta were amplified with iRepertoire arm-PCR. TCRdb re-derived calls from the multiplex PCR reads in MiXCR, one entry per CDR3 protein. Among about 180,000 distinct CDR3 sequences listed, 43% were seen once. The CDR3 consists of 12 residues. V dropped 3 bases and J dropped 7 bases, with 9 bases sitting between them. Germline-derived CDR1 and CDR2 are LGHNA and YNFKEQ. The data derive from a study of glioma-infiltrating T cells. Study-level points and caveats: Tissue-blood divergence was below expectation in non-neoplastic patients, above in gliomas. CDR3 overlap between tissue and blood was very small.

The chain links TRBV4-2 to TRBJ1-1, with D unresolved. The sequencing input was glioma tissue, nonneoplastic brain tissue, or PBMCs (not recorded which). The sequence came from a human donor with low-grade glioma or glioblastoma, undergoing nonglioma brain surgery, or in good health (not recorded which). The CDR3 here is CASSHWESEAFF. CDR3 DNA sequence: TGTGCCAGCAGCCACTGGGAGAGTGAAGCTTTCTTT.